The T cell receptor (beta chain) under discussion was sequenced for a study of Ad26.COV2.S vaccination and SARS-CoV-2 variants. Study-wide background: Ad26.COV2.S was injected intramuscularly once or twice, 56 days apart.

Study-level points and caveats: With respect to non-spike TCR breadth, vaccine and placebo recipients were similar. Vaccinees displayed broader spike-specific TCR repertoires than placebo recipients.

Assay used: immunoSEQ multiplex PCR; TCRdb lists only in-frame clones, some missing. This table has some 450,000 clones, around 91% appearing once. In regard to this clone: No antigen is known for it.

The treatment is: roughly 20 received Ad26.COV2.S at low or high dose, single or two shots; 5 received placebo; per-sample allocation not given. Material that was analyzed had been drawn on day 63 after the first vaccine or placebo injection. An Ad26 vector expressing Wuhan-strain SARS-CoV-2 spike served as the vaccine. This receptor was taken from a person aged 18-65 years who received the Ad26.COV2.S COVID-19 vaccine or a placebo. This material consisted of peripheral blood, taken in a trial of Ad26.COV2.S vaccine versus placebo.

The CDR3 nucleotides are TGTGCCACCAGTGATTTTGAGAACACGCAGTATTTT. It encodes CATSDFENTQYF. The rearrangement uses TRBV24-1 and TRBJ2-3, with D uncertain. Per the germline V gene, CDR1 is KGHDR and CDR2 is SFDVKD. Trimming stripped 1 base from V and 9 bases from J, with 7 bases between. This CDR3 has 12 amino acids.